These T cell receptor beta chains were read from a single sample in a study of shared clonotypes between healthy human individuals. Sequencing used immunoSEQ multiplex PCR; TCRdb keeps in-frame clones, though not all of them. Altogether 1,400,000 or so clones are present, 98% being singletons, with the ten largest covering about 0.4%. Sequencing used naive CD4+ T cells sorted from blood. The receptors shown here come from a man aged 25 to 40 in good health. CDR3s include the opening cysteine and the closing phenylalanine or tryptophan. A D gene is named only where the DNA matches it firmly. Clone size is stated in some rows and not others, as once, few, many or a class when expanded.

CDR3 DNA: TGTGCCAGCAGCCAAGATGGGAGACTAGTGGACCCCCACGAGCAGTACTTC
CDR3 protein: CASSQDGRLVDPHEQYF
V gene: TRBV14
D gene: -
J gene: TRBJ2-7
clone size: -

CDR3 DNA: TGCGCCAGCACCGGGGGACAGGGTTACGAAAAACTGTTTTTT
CDR3 protein: CASTGGQGYEKLFF
V gene: TRBV5-1
D gene: TRBD1
J gene: TRBJ1-4
clone size: -

CDR3 DNA: TGTGCCACCAGCGGCGATCTAGCGCCCCGGTCAGATACGCAGTATTTT
CDR3 protein: CATSGDLAPRSDTQYF
V gene: TRBV15
D gene: -
J gene: TRBJ2-3
clone size: -

CDR3 DNA: TGTGCCAGCCAAGGACCTTACACCGGGGAGCTGTTTTTT
CDR3 protein: CASQGPYTGELFF
V gene: TRBV28
D gene: -
J gene: TRBJ2-2
clone size: -

CDR3 DNA: TGTGCCAGCAGTCGCCTCGACAGGGACACTGAAGCTTTCTTT
CDR3 protein: CASSRLDRDTEAFF
V gene: TRBV28
D gene: TRBD1
J gene: TRBJ1-1
clone size: -

CDR3 DNA: TGTGCCACTAGCGGGCAGATCGATCAGCCCCAGCATTTT
CDR3 protein: CATSGQIDQPQHF
V gene: TRBV19
D gene: -
J gene: TRBJ1-5
clone size: -

CDR3 DNA: TGTGCCAGCAGACCCGCAAGAAGCCTCTGGGTGGGTCCAGTCGAGCAGTACTTC
CDR3 protein: CASRPARSLWVGPVEQYF
V gene: TRBV11-2
D gene: -
J gene: TRBJ2-7
clone size: -

CDR3 DNA: TGTGCCTGGAGTGTCCCGTTTAGCGGGGAACCCTACGAGCAGTACTTC
CDR3 protein: CAWSVPFSGEPYEQYF
V gene: TRBV30
D gene: TRBD2
J gene: TRBJ2-7
clone size: once

CDR3 DNA: TGTGCCAGCAGCCCCAGTGCGCAGGGGGCCGGTGAGACCCAGTACTTC
CDR3 protein: CASSPSAQGAGETQYF
V gene: TRBV5-6
D gene: TRBD1
J gene: TRBJ2-5
clone size: -

CDR3 DNA: TGTGCCACCAGCAGGGGTACGACAGGGACCGCCTACGAGCAGTACTTC
CDR3 protein: CATSRGTTGTAYEQYF
V gene: TRBV15
D gene: TRBD1
J gene: TRBJ2-7
clone size: -

CDR3 DNA: TGCGCCAGCAGTGAAGGACTAGCGGGAACGACGTTCACAGATACGCAGTATTTT
CDR3 protein: CASSEGLAGTTFTDTQYF
V gene: TRBV10-2
D gene: TRBD2
J gene: TRBJ2-3
clone size: once

CDR3 DNA: TGTGCCAGTAGTAAGGCCGCGGGCCATGGGGACGAGCAGTACTTC
CDR3 protein: CASSKAAGHGDEQYF
V gene: TRBV19
D gene: -
J gene: TRBJ2-7
clone size: -

CDR3 DNA: TGTGCCTCGGGGGCCCAGCAGCCTGGGGGGCAAGAGACCCAGTACTTC
CDR3 protein: CASGAQQPGGQETQYF
V gene: TRBV5-4
D gene: -
J gene: TRBJ2-5
clone size: -

CDR3 DNA: TGTGCCAGCAGTTTCTCACAGGTGAACACTGAAGCTTTCTTT
CDR3 protein: CASSFSQVNTEAFF
V gene: TRBV28
D gene: -
J gene: TRBJ1-1
clone size: once

CDR3 DNA: TGTGCCAGCAGGACAGGGGATAGCAATCAGCCCCAGCATTTT
CDR3 protein: CASRTGDSNQPQHF
V gene: TRBV6-1
D gene: TRBD1
J gene: TRBJ1-5
clone size: -

CDR3 DNA: TGTGCCAGCTCACCCACGGGGCAGGGGGCTAACGAGCAGTACTTC
CDR3 protein: CASSPTGQGANEQYF
V gene: TRBV18
D gene: TRBD1
J gene: TRBJ2-7
clone size: -

CDR3 DNA: TGTGCCAGCAGCTTCCAGCGGGGGGAACAAGAGACGCAGTATTTT
CDR3 protein: CASSFQRGEQETQYF
V gene: TRBV7-3
D gene: TRBD2
J gene: TRBJ2-3
clone size: -

CDR3 DNA: TGTGCCAGCAGCTCGATTCTCGCGGATCAGCCCCAGCATTTT
CDR3 protein: CASSSILADQPQHF
V gene: TRBV7-2
D gene: -
J gene: TRBJ1-5
clone size: -

CDR3 DNA: TGTGCCAGCAGCTCAGGGACAGGGAACGAGCAGTACTTC
CDR3 protein: CASSSGTGNEQYF
V gene: TRBV7-2
D gene: TRBD1
J gene: TRBJ2-7
clone size: -

CDR3 DNA: TGTGCCAGCAGCCCCCCACGAGGCGGGAGAGGGGTCAGTGAGCAGTTCTTC
CDR3 protein: CASSPPRGGRGVSEQFF
V gene: TRBV5-4
D gene: TRBD2
J gene: TRBJ2-1
clone size: -

CDR3 DNA: TGTGCCAGCAGTTTTGGTCGACCGCGTAATGAAAAACTGTTTTTT
CDR3 protein: CASSFGRPRNEKLFF
V gene: TRBV6-6
D gene: -
J gene: TRBJ1-4
clone size: -

CDR3 DNA: TGTGCCACCCGATCTTCGGCAGGGGGGACCTACGAGCAGTACTTC
CDR3 protein: CATRSSAGGTYEQYF
V gene: TRBV19
D gene: -
J gene: TRBJ2-7
clone size: -

CDR3 DNA: TGTGCCAGCTCACCAGGGCGGGAGGGCCTCCACGAGCAGTACTTC
CDR3 protein: CASSPGREGLHEQYF
V gene: TRBV18
D gene: TRBD2
J gene: TRBJ2-7
clone size: -

CDR3 DNA: TGTGCCAGCAGCTTTGTAATAGCCTCCCAAGAGACCCAGTACTTC
CDR3 protein: CASSFVIASQETQYF
V gene: TRBV7-2
D gene: -
J gene: TRBJ2-5
clone size: once

CDR3 DNA: TGTGCCAGCAGGGTTCGGGGATGGGTGGGACATACAACGGGTCACACTGAAGCTTTCTTT
CDR3 protein: CASRVRGWVGHTTGHTEAFF
V gene: TRBV28
D gene: -
J gene: TRBJ1-1
clone size: -

CDR3 DNA: TGTGCCAGCGGACTAGGGACTAGCGGCACAGATACGCAGTATTTT
CDR3 protein: CASGLGTSGTDTQYF
V gene: TRBV6-1
D gene: TRBD2
J gene: TRBJ2-3
clone size: -

CDR3 DNA: TGTGCCAGCAGCGGACTAGCGGGCCTCAATGAGCAGTTCTTC
CDR3 protein: CASSGLAGLNEQFF
V gene: TRBV11-2
D gene: TRBD2
J gene: TRBJ2-1
clone size: -

CDR3 DNA: TGTGCCAGCAGGCAGGGACAGGGGAACGCCGGGGAGCTGTTTTTT
CDR3 protein: CASRQGQGNAGELFF
V gene: TRBV6-4
D gene: TRBD1
J gene: TRBJ2-2
clone size: once

CDR3 DNA: TGTGCCAGCAGTTTATTAGGGGGCCTAAAAGCTTTCTTT
CDR3 protein: CASSLLGGLKAFF
V gene: TRBV28
D gene: TRBD1
J gene: TRBJ1-1
clone size: -

CDR3 DNA: TGTGCCAGCAGCCCCAACGGGGGGGCGCTTAATGAAAAACTGTTTTTT
CDR3 protein: CASSPNGGALNEKLFF
V gene: TRBV5-6
D gene: -
J gene: TRBJ1-4
clone size: -

CDR3 DNA: TGTGCCAGCAGCTCTCCAAGCGGTGACAATGAGCAGTTCTTC
CDR3 protein: CASSSPSGDNEQFF
V gene: TRBV7-6
D gene: -
J gene: TRBJ2-1
clone size: -

CDR3 DNA: TGTGCCAGCTCACCTTGGACTAGCGGGAGGGTCCACGAGCAGTACTTC
CDR3 protein: CASSPWTSGRVHEQYF
V gene: TRBV18
D gene: TRBD2
J gene: TRBJ2-7
clone size: -

CDR3 DNA: TGCGCCAGCAGCACAGACAGGGATACTGAAGCTTTCTTT
CDR3 protein: CASSTDRDTEAFF
V gene: TRBV5-1
D gene: TRBD1
J gene: TRBJ1-1
clone size: -

CDR3 DNA: TGTGCCAGCAGCGTAAGCGGAGGGCCCTCCTACAATGAGCAGTTCTTC
CDR3 protein: CASSVSGGPSYNEQFF
V gene: TRBV9
D gene: -
J gene: TRBJ2-1
clone size: once

CDR3 DNA: TGCGCCAGCAGCTTGGAAGTGGGGCAACCATCCTACGAGCAGTACTTC
CDR3 protein: CASSLEVGQPSYEQYF
V gene: TRBV5-1
D gene: -
J gene: TRBJ2-7
clone size: -

CDR3 DNA: TGTGCCAGCAGCTTAGAGTTGGCCGGCCGGAGTGAGCAGTACTTC
CDR3 protein: CASSLELAGRSEQYF
V gene: TRBV7-3
D gene: -
J gene: TRBJ2-7
clone size: -

CDR3 DNA: TGTGCCAGCAGCTCACAGGGGTCGTACGAGCAGTACTTC
CDR3 protein: CASSSQGSYEQYF
V gene: TRBV7-2
D gene: TRBD1
J gene: TRBJ2-7
clone size: -

CDR3 DNA: TGTGCCAGCTCACCATCGGGTGGGCAGGGTAATGAGCAGTTCTTC
CDR3 protein: CASSPSGGQGNEQFF
V gene: TRBV18
D gene: -
J gene: TRBJ2-1
clone size: -

CDR3 DNA: TGCGCCAGCAGCAAGACAGGGAACACAGATACGCAGTATTTT
CDR3 protein: CASSKTGNTDTQYF
V gene: TRBV5-1
D gene: TRBD1
J gene: TRBJ2-3
clone size: -

CDR3 DNA: TGTGCCAGCAGCGCGGACCTGCGGGGGAACATTCAGTACTTC
CDR3 protein: CASSADLRGNIQYF
V gene: TRBV14
D gene: TRBD2
J gene: TRBJ2-4
clone size: -

CDR3 DNA: TGTGCCGGCGGGGCCGGGGTAGCGGGAGTGGAGACCCAGTACTTC
CDR3 protein: CAGGAGVAGVETQYF
V gene: TRBV28
D gene: TRBD2
J gene: TRBJ2-5
clone size: -

CDR3 DNA: TGTGCCAGCTCACCACTAGCGGGAGATACCCTCAATGAGCAGTTCTTC
CDR3 protein: CASSPLAGDTLNEQFF
V gene: TRBV18
D gene: TRBD2
J gene: TRBJ2-1
clone size: -

CDR3 DNA: TGTGCCAGCAGTTTAAGGACTAGCGGCACCGGGGAGCTGTTTTTT
CDR3 protein: CASSLRTSGTGELFF
V gene: TRBV27
D gene: TRBD2
J gene: TRBJ2-2
clone size: once

CDR3 DNA: TGTGCCAGCAATTCCTACAGGACAGGGTCCTATGGCTACACCTTC
CDR3 protein: CASNSYRTGSYGYTF
V gene: TRBV6-5
D gene: TRBD1
J gene: TRBJ1-2
clone size: -

CDR3 DNA: TGCGCCAGCAGCCCGGGGACGGGAGGATCGAGTGAGCAGTTCTTC
CDR3 protein: CASSPGTGGSSEQFF
V gene: TRBV5-1
D gene: TRBD2
J gene: TRBJ2-1
clone size: -

CDR3 DNA: TGTGCCAGCAGTCCTAAGACAGGGGGCACTCAGCCCCAGCATTTT
CDR3 protein: CASSPKTGGTQPQHF
V gene: TRBV27
D gene: TRBD1
J gene: TRBJ1-5
clone size: -

CDR3 DNA: TGTGCCAGCAGTGAAAGGGTTGCGGGAGTCTTCTACGAGCAGTACTTC
CDR3 protein: CASSERVAGVFYEQYF
V gene: TRBV6-1
D gene: TRBD2
J gene: TRBJ2-7
clone size: -

CDR3 DNA: TGTGCCAGCAGAGTCGAGACAGCGATCACCGGGGAGCTGTTTTTT
CDR3 protein: CASRVETAITGELFF
V gene: TRBV6-1
D gene: -
J gene: TRBJ2-2
clone size: -

CDR3 DNA: TGTGCCAGCAGCTTAGCGAGCCTAGCGGGAGGGCCGTACGAGCAGTACTTC
CDR3 protein: CASSLASLAGGPYEQYF
V gene: TRBV7-6
D gene: TRBD2
J gene: TRBJ2-7
clone size: -

CDR3 DNA: TGTGCCAGCAGCGCCATAGCGGGAATGGACACCGGGGAGCTGTTTTTT
CDR3 protein: CASSAIAGMDTGELFF
V gene: TRBV9
D gene: TRBD2
J gene: TRBJ2-2
clone size: -

CDR3 DNA: TGTGCCAGCAACGACAGACAAGAGACCCAGTACTTC
CDR3 protein: CASNDRQETQYF
V gene: TRBV5-6
D gene: -
J gene: TRBJ2-5
clone size: -

CDR3 DNA: TGTGCCAGTAGGAAACAGGGTAGTAGAGGTGAGCAGTTCTTC
CDR3 protein: CASRKQGSRGEQFF
V gene: TRBV19
D gene: -
J gene: TRBJ2-1
clone size: -

CDR3 DNA: TGTGCCAGTAGTATAGACTCATCTAGCAGAACCTACAATGAGCAGTTCTTC
CDR3 protein: CASSIDSSSRTYNEQFF
V gene: TRBV19
D gene: -
J gene: TRBJ2-1
clone size: -